These T cell receptor beta chains were read from a single sample in a study of T-cell reconstitution after alpha-beta-depleted transplantation in children. TCRdb reprocessed the PCR reads via MiXCR and lists one record per CDR3 protein. Of roughly 300,000 distinct CDR3 sequences listed, 10% are singletons. The sequenced sample was PBMCs from the stem cell graft donor, obtained from the stem cell graft. These receptors all stem from a human donor who donated a stem cell graft to a child with acute lymphoblastic leukemia. Each CDR3 is given with its conserved first and last residue. A D gene is named only where the DNA matches it firmly. Rows give clone size only sometimes, using once, few, many, or a class for an expanded clone.

clone_size: -
v_call: TRBV29-1
j_call: TRBJ2-2
d_call: -
cdr3_length: 14
cdr3_aa: CSVELWGVPGSCFF
cdr3_nt: -

clone_size: -
v_call: TRBV12-3/TRBV12-4
j_call: TRBJ2-1
d_call: TRBD2
cdr3_length: 14
cdr3_aa: CASSPTGLANEQFF
cdr3_nt: TGTGCCAGCAGCCCAACGGGACTAGCCAATGAGCAGTTCTTC

clone_size: -
v_call: TRBV6-2/TRBV6-3
j_call: TRBJ2-2
d_call: TRBD1
cdr3_length: 18
cdr3_aa: CASSYNPGETGGSGELFF
cdr3_nt: TGTGCCAGCAGTTATAACCCCGGTGAGACAGGGGGCTCCGGGGAGCTGTTTTTT

clone_size: -
v_call: TRBV20-1
j_call: TRBJ2-3
d_call: -
cdr3_length: 12
cdr3_aa: CSASLGADTQYF
cdr3_nt: TGCAGTGCTTCCTTAGGCGCAGATACGCAGTATTTT

clone_size: many
v_call: TRBV7-2
j_call: TRBJ2-1
d_call: TRBD2
cdr3_length: 16
cdr3_aa: CASSGTSGRVYNEQFF
cdr3_nt: TGTGCCAGCAGCGGGACTAGCGGGAGGGTCTACAATGAGCAGTTCTTC

clone_size: few
v_call: TRBV12-3/TRBV12-4
j_call: TRBJ2-1
d_call: -
cdr3_length: 13
cdr3_aa: CASGQWSYNEQFF
cdr3_nt: TGTGCCAGCGGGCAGTGGTCCTACAATGAGCAGTTCTTC

clone_size: -
v_call: TRBV5-5
j_call: TRBJ2-3
d_call: -
cdr3_length: 14
cdr3_aa: CASSFEGSADTQYF
cdr3_nt: TGTGCCAGCAGCTTTGAGGGTAGCGCAGATACGCAGTATTTT

clone_size: few
v_call: TRBV7-2
j_call: TRBJ2-7
d_call: -
cdr3_length: 14
cdr3_aa: CASSLGEPREEQYF
cdr3_nt: TGTGCCAGCAGCTTAGGTGAGCCCCGCGAGGAGCAGTACTTC

clone_size: -
v_call: TRBV20-1
j_call: TRBJ2-7
d_call: TRBD2
cdr3_length: 13
cdr3_aa: CTLDLAGDGEQYF
cdr3_nt: TGCACCCTCGACCTAGCGGGAGACGGCGAGCAGTACTTC

clone_size: few
v_call: TRBV11-2
j_call: TRBJ1-1
d_call: TRBD1
cdr3_length: 16
cdr3_aa: CASSPGTGGRDTEAFF
cdr3_nt: TGTGCCAGCAGCCCCGGGACAGGGGGCCGGGACACTGAAGCTTTCTTT

clone_size: -
v_call: TRBV5-4
j_call: TRBJ2-3
d_call: -
cdr3_length: 15
cdr3_aa: CASRKGSRDTDTQYF
cdr3_nt: TGTGCCAGCCGTAAGGGCTCCAGAGATACAGATACGCAGTATTTT

clone_size: -
v_call: TRBV12-3/TRBV12-4
j_call: TRBJ1-1
d_call: -
cdr3_length: 15
cdr3_aa: CASSLSAGENTEAFF
cdr3_nt: TGTGCCAGCAGTTTATCGGCAGGAGAAAACACTGAAGCTTTCTTT

clone_size: many
v_call: TRBV7-9
j_call: TRBJ2-1
d_call: TRBD2
cdr3_length: 14
cdr3_aa: CASSISGRLDEQFF
cdr3_nt: TGTGCCAGCAGCATTAGCGGGAGATTGGATGAGCAGTTCTTC

clone_size: few
v_call: TRBV7-2
j_call: TRBJ2-7
d_call: TRBD2
cdr3_length: 14
cdr3_aa: CASRSLAETYEQYF
cdr3_nt: TGTGCCAGCAGGTCCCTAGCGGAGACCTACGAGCAGTACTTC

clone_size: few
v_call: TRBV7-9
j_call: TRBJ2-3
d_call: -
cdr3_length: 15
cdr3_aa: CASSSLRDGADTQYF
cdr3_nt: TGTGCCAGCAGCTCCCTGCGGGACGGGGCAGATACGCAGTATTTT

clone_size: many
v_call: TRBV6-5
j_call: TRBJ2-2
d_call: TRBD1
cdr3_length: 16
cdr3_aa: CASSYTRGQFTGELFF
cdr3_nt: TGTGCCAGCAGTTATACCAGGGGGCAATTCACCGGGGAGCTGTTTTTT

clone_size: few
v_call: TRBV4-1
j_call: TRBJ1-4
d_call: -
cdr3_length: 14
cdr3_aa: CASSKGQVSEKLFF
cdr3_nt: TGCGCCAGCAGCAAAGGACAAGTTTCTGAAAAACTGTTTTTT

clone_size: many
v_call: TRBV7-9
j_call: TRBJ2-1
d_call: TRBD2
cdr3_length: 15
cdr3_aa: CASSLSSGSGNEQFF
cdr3_nt: TGTGCCAGCAGCTTATCTAGCGGGAGTGGTAATGAGCAGTTCTTC

clone_size: -
v_call: TRBV7-9
j_call: TRBJ2-1
d_call: TRBD2
cdr3_length: 17
cdr3_aa: CASSLWREHKIYNEQFF
cdr3_nt: TGTGCCAGCAGCTTATGGCGGGAGCATAAGATCTACAATGAGCAGTTCTTC

clone_size: -
v_call: TRBV6-4
j_call: TRBJ2-2
d_call: -
cdr3_length: 13
cdr3_aa: CASSDPNTGELFF
cdr3_nt: TGTGCCAGCAGTGACCCAAACACCGGGGAGCTGTTTTTT